The clone carrying this TCR beta chain has a handful of counts. The antigen is undetermined. PCR amplification relied on 60 Vbeta primers (plus 13 Jbeta primers). Methods used by the authors: A follow-up analysis tallied 73 million or so unique TCR beta chains, roughly 11 million shared. Repertoires were generated with immunoSEQ multiplex PCR, while TCRdb's copy carries only in-frame clones and drops some. V and J calls plus clone size are reproduced from that table; the DNA served to infer D and trimming. In the table there are over 110,000 clones, approximately 82% of which are singletons. The CDR3 has 14 residues. Germline CDR1 MDHEN, CDR2 SYDVKM. Trimming stripped 2 bases from V and 5 bases from J, with 12 bases between. The entry originates in a study of cytomegalovirus exposure and HLA in healthy donors. Findings of the study overall: For most TCR sequences rarity was the rule, although some public TCRs occurred in many donors. Presence/absence analyses assumed roughly uniform sequencing depth across donors. A missense variant in DCLRE1C was later tied to TCR beta V- and J-gene trimming.

The sequence was obtained from a woman aged 55-70 years in good health and CMV-seropositive. The V gene is TRBV28, the J gene TRBJ1-1; no reliable D call. The sequenced sample consisted of PBMCs. The CDR3 spells CASSLVGGKTEAFF. In nucleotides, the CDR3 is TGTGCCAGCAGTTTAGTGGGAGGTAAGACTGAAGCTTTCTTT.